The 8 T cell receptor beta chains reported below all come from one sample, sequenced in a study of cytomegalovirus exposure and HLA in healthy donors. Primers: 60 Vbeta forward and 13 Jbeta reverse. Assay used: immunoSEQ multiplex PCR; TCRdb lists only in-frame clones, some missing. The repertoire holds some 160,000 clones, 70% to 80% seen once, with more than 2% in the top ten. The sample taken for sequencing was PBMCs. These receptors were collected from a man between 50 and 59 years old in good health and CMV-seropositive.

The V call is TRBV18, the J call TRBJ1-2; 11 bases agree with TRBD1. The CDR3 has 18 amino acids. The V gene's germline CDR1 is KGHSH and CDR2 LQKENI. The V segment lost 4 bases and the J segment 2 bases; nucleotides outside the gene matches: 12. CDR3 sequence (DNA): TGTGCCAGCTCACGTATCGAGGTCCGGGACAGGGGGAACTATGGCTACACCTTC. Protein product: CASSRIEVRDRGNYGYTF.

The chain links TRBV6-6 to TRBJ2-3; 8 bases align to TRBD2. Germline V lookup: CDR1 MNHNY, CDR2 SVGAGI (reference sequence). This CDR3 contains 14 residues. Trimming removed 2 bases from V and 4 bases from J; junction bases left unmatched: 2. DNA for the CDR3: TGTGCCAGCAGTTACCGGGGGGGTGCAGATACGCAGTATTTT. As protein: CASSYRGGADTQYF.

The chain combines TRBV20-1 with TRBJ1-2; tentatively, D is TRBD1 (5 bases). V lost 5 bases and J 6 bases, leaving 10 bases between the germline ends. The CDR3 consists of 11 residues. Germline V gene data show CDR1 as DFQATT and CDR2 as SNEGSKA (reference sequence). CDR3 sequence: CSALGGDGYTF. The CDR3 DNA follows: TGCAGTGCTCTCGGGGGGGATGGCTACACCTTC.

This chain links TRBV4-2 with TRBJ2-3; possible D gene TRBD2, 7 bases. The CDR3 has 16 residues. V was pared by 4 bases and J by 5 bases, with 19 bases between. Germline values: CDR1 LGHNA, CDR2 YNFKEQ. The chain's CDR3 is CASSLLEGGTQDTQYF. CDR3 nucleotide sequence: TGTGCCAGCAGCCTCCTTGAGGGGGGGACCCAAGATACGCAGTATTTT.

This clone was found a few times. The J gene is TRBJ2-5, the V gene TRBV6-1; the D is unclear. The closer fit of TRBJ2-7 to the DNA end suggests the J call may be wrong. Germline V gene data show CDR1 as MNHNS and CDR2 as SASEGT. The CDR3 has 14 amino acids. CDR3 protein: CASSDSGKSYEQYF. The DNA for the CDR3 is TGTGCCAGCAGTGACTCAGGAAAGTCCTACGAGCAGTACTTC.

The chain carries TRBV28 and TRBJ2-3; TRBD2 agrees at 8 bases. Trimming at V came to 7 bases and at J to 2 bases, leaving 5 bases not matched to a gene. CDR1 is MDHEN and CDR2 is SYDVKM in the germline V gene. This CDR3 comprises 14 residues. The CDR3 reads CASTRGGFTDTQYF. The CDR3 DNA follows: TGTGCCAGCACACGGGGGGGATTCACAGATACGCAGTATTTT.

This clone was seen a single time. The chain joins TRBV6-5 to TRBJ1-4; D might be TRBD1 (6 bases). The CDR3 covers 15 residues. Trimming removed 7 bases from V and 8 bases from J, with 20 bases in between. CDR1 and CDR2 (germline): MNHEY, SVGAGI. The CDR3 bases are TGTGCCAGCACCAATTACCGGGACATGACGGAAAAACTGTTTTTT. Translation gives CASTNYRDMTEKLFF.

V gene TRBV7-9 combines with J gene TRBJ1-5, with 8 bases lining up with TRBD1. In germline, CDR1 is SEHNR, CDR2 FQNEAQ (reference sequence). After removal of 1 base from V and 3 bases from J, the junction contained 5 bases not matched to a gene. This CDR3 is 16 amino acids long. CDR3 DNA sequence: TGTGCCAGCAGCTTAGGGACAGGGTCCGTCAATCAGCCCCAGCATTTT. Its protein is CASSLGTGSVNQPQHF.